A single sample gave rise to the 21 T cell receptor beta chains below, sequenced in a study of blood T cells in healthy people across ages. The second PCR ran roughly 6 to 11 cycles with a sample-barcoded 5' primer and J-beta primers. TCRdb itself ran the 5' RACE reads through MiXCR, one entry per CDR3 protein. The repertoire holds hundreds of thousands of distinct CDR3 sequences, with around 50% as singletons. Sequencing used blood. The origin of the receptors is a man at least 80 years old in good health.

V and J are TRBV6-6 and TRBJ1-2; 11 nucleotides match TRBD1. This CDR3 is built from 15 residues. Trimming at V came to 5 bases and at J to 4 bases, leaving 6 bases not matched to a gene. CDR1 is MNHNY, CDR2 SVGAGI, per germline (reference sequence). This CDR3 reads CASSNRDRGSYGYTF. CDR3 sequence (DNA): TGTGCCAGCAGTAACCGGGACAGGGGGTCCTATGGCTACACCTTC.

On this clonotype: The junction does not match germline at one end; this may be a read error. This chain links TRBV5-1 with TRBJ2-7; D is perhaps TRBD2 (6 bases). Germline CDR1 SGHRS, CDR2 YFSETQ. CDR3 size: 14 residues. CDR3 region: CASTNAGLLNERYF. The CDR3 DNA is TGCGCCAGCACCAATGCGGGGCTCCTGAACGAGCGGTACTTC.

The V and J genes are TRBV19 and TRBJ2-1; D call uncertain. CDR3 length: 14 residues. Trimming stripped 9 bases from V and 3 bases from J, with 15 bases between. Germline V CDR1 and CDR2: LNHDA, SQIVND (reference sequence). Here the CDR3 reads CASSPSLGYNEQFF. CDR3 in DNA: TGTGCCAGCAGCCCTAGTTTAGGCTACAATGAGCAGTTCTTC.

This clonotype was recorded a few times. The junction and the germline gene differ at one end; a read error may be behind it. V is TRBV7-6 and J is TRBJ2-1; D might be TRBD2 (7 bases). This CDR3 has 16 amino acids. Per germline, CDR1 SGHVS and CDR2 FNYEAQ. CDR3 region: CASNLGGGGSYNEQFF. In nucleotides, the CDR3 is TGTGCCAGCAACTTAGGGGGGGGGGGCTCCTACAATGAGCAGTTCTTC. Filled out from reference TRBV7-6 and TRBJ2-1, the complete variable domain reads GAGVSQSPRYKVTKRGQDVALRCDPISGHVSLYWYRQALGQGPEFLTYFNYEAQQDKSGLPNDRFSAERPEGSISTLTIQRTEQRDSAMYRCASNLGGGGSYNEQFFGPGTRLTVL.

The chain couples TRBV20-1 to TRBJ2-1, with 13 bases that match TRBD2. The V segment lost 5 bases and the J segment 8 bases; nucleotides outside the gene matches: 3. The CDR3 totals 13 residues. Germline V gene lookup returns CDR1 DFQATT and CDR2 SNEGSKA (reference sequence). The CDR3 DNA reads TGCAGTGCTCGGACTAGCGGGAGTGATGAGCAGTTCTTC. Translating gives CSARTSGSDEQFF.

V gene TRBV7-2 combines with J gene TRBJ2-5; 7 bases map to TRBD2. CDR1 SGHTA and CDR2 FQGNSA come from the germline V gene. CDR3 length: 15 residues. Trimming took 1 base from V and 1 from J; bases not matched to a gene: 3. This chain's CDR3 is CASSLEGRGQETQYF. CDR3 DNA sequence: TGTGCCAGCAGCTTAGAGGGGAGGGGCCAAGAGACCCAGTACTTC.

This chain uses TRBV7-2 with TRBJ2-7; TRBD1 aligns across 9 bases. V was clipped by 1 base and J by 5 bases; unmatched bases: 6. The CDR3 runs 15 residues. The germline gives CDR1 SGHTA, CDR2 FQGNSA. The CDR3 DNA sequence: TGTGCCAGCAGCTTAGTACAGGGGGCCATCGACGAGCAGTACTTC. Translated: CASSLVQGAIDEQYF.

This clonotype was counted at least ten times. The chain recombines TRBV25-1 with TRBJ2-2, with D perhaps matching TRBD2 (5 bases). V was shortened by 4 bases and J by 6 bases, with 12 bases between the two germline ends. The germline gives CDR1 MGHDK, CDR2 SYGVNS. The CDR3 has 14 amino acids. The CDR3 loop reads CASSALGEAGELFF. The CDR3 DNA is TGTGCCAGCAGTGCTTTGGGAGAGGCCGGGGAGCTGTTTTTT.

To note about this clonotype: A read error is possible here, since a much larger clone lies one base away. This sequence joins TRBV3-1 and TRBJ2-5, with TRBD2 matching 10 bases. Germline V gene data show CDR1 as LGHDT and CDR2 as YNNKEL (reference sequence). The CDR3 runs to 21 residues. V was clipped by 3 bases and J by 11 bases; unmatched bases: 30. The DNA for the CDR3 is TGTGCCAGCAGCCACCTTCGGCCCAAGCGGGAGGGGGTGTGGGTCTACAATGAGCAGTACTTC. Its protein is CASSHLRPKREGVWVYNEQYF.

In its sample, this clonotype was seen a few times. The chain employs TRBV6-1 and TRBJ2-3, with TRBD2 identical over 11 bases. This CDR3 is 12 amino acids long. After removal of 3 bases from V and 10 bases from J, the junction contained 0 bases not matched to a gene. Germline CDR1 and CDR2: MNHNS and SASEGT. The CDR3 region is CASSDSGRAQYF. The CDR3 coding sequence is TGTGCCAGCAGTGATAGCGGGAGGGCGCAGTATTTT.

Concerning this clonotype itself: A much more abundant neighbour one base away suggests this may be a read error. The chain combines TRBV20-1 with TRBJ2-1, with TRBD2 identical over 11 bases. This CDR3 spans 15 amino acids. Germline V CDR1 and CDR2: DFQATT, SNEGSKA (reference sequence). The CDR3 sequence is CSAKVGTSGYNGQFF. The CDR3 DNA reads TGCAGTGCTAAGGTCGGGACTAGCGGCTACAATGGGCAGTTCTTC.

The chain joins TRBV2 to TRBJ1-5, with D perhaps matching TRBD1 (5 bases). Per germline, CDR1 SNHLY and CDR2 FYNNEI. CDR3 length: 15 residues. The germline V and J ends were trimmed by 4 bases and 2 bases, with 12 bases remaining between them. The CDR3 DNA sequence: TGTGCCAGCAGTGTTCGGCAGGGTGGCAATCAGCCCCAGCATTTT. Its protein is CASSVRQGGNQPQHF.

The chain links TRBV29-1 to TRBJ2-7; 7 nucleotides match TRBD1. In germline, CDR1 is SQVTM, CDR2 ANQGSEA. This CDR3 contains 14 residues. Trimming at V came to 8 bases and at J to 1 base, leaving 11 bases not matched to a gene. This chain's CDR3 is CSTSVTGNSYEQYF. Here the CDR3 DNA reads TGCAGCACCTCCGTGACAGGGAATTCCTACGAGCAGTACTTC.

This chain joins TRBV4-1 and TRBJ2-7; D ambiguous. Germline values: CDR1 MGHRA, CDR2 YSYEKL. CDR3 length: 14 residues. V was shortened by 2 bases and J by 2 bases, with 10 bases between the two germline ends. This chain's CDR3 is CASSQNPSAYEQYF. Here the CDR3 DNA reads TGCGCCAGCAGCCAAAATCCCTCCGCCTACGAGCAGTACTTC.

The CDR3 loop reads CASSLVGASGKETQYF. For the CDR3, the DNA is TGTGCCAGCAGCCTCGTGGGTGCTAGCGGCAAAGAGACCCAGTACTTC. The rearrangement links TRBV3-1 to TRBJ2-5; 7 bases line up with TRBD2. The CDR3 is 16 amino acids. Germline trimming cut 4 bases from V and 3 bases from J; bases unmatched to any gene: 11. Germline CDR1 LGHDT, CDR2 YNNKEL (reference sequence).

In DNA, the CDR3 is TGTGCCAGCAGAGGGGCCGGCTACGAGCAGTACTTC. Encoded protein: CASRGAGYEQYF. The genes are TRBV12-3 or TRBV12-4 and TRBJ2-7, with a possible D match to TRBD1 (5 bases). V was shortened by 6 bases and J by 3 bases, with 9 bases between the two germline ends. The CDR3 is 12 residues long.

V and J are TRBV20-1 and TRBJ2-5; D uncertain. The J call may be wrong; the DNA end is better matched by TRBJ2-7. The CDR3 totals 14 residues. Germline V gene lookup returns CDR1 DFQATT and CDR2 SNEGSKA (reference sequence). In DNA form, the CDR3 reads TGCAGTGCTAGAAATCCCTTAGGCGGCTACGAGCAGTACTTC. Translating it yields CSARNPLGGYEQYF.

The V gene is TRBV27, the J gene TRBJ2-7; D tentatively reads TRBD1 or TRBD2 (6 bases each). The CDR3 loop spans 19 amino acids. Looked up from germline, CDR1 is MNHEY and CDR2 is SMNVEV (reference sequence). Trimming shortened V by 5 bases and J by 6 bases, and 32 bases separated the two germline ends. The DNA of the CDR3 is TGTGCCAGCAGTCCCCGGGGGCCGAGCATGGACTACTCCGTCTCCGAGCAGTACTTC. It is translated as CASSPRGPSMDYSVSEQYF.

This clonotype was counted ten times or more. The rearrangement links TRBV28 to TRBJ2-3; 7 positions match TRBD2. The V gene's germline CDR1 is MDHEN and CDR2 SYDVKM. V lost 1 base to trimming and J lost 4 bases; unmatched junction nucleotides: 14. The CDR3 runs 18 residues. CDR3 nucleotide sequence: TGTGCCAGCAGTTTATTCCCACGCGAAGCGGGAAGGGCAGATACGCAGTATTTT. Its translation is CASSLFPREAGRADTQYF. Drawing the rest from reference TRBV28 and TRBJ2-3, the complete variable domain is DVKVTQSSRYLVKRTGEKVFLECVQDMDHENMFWYRQDPGLGLRLIYFSYDVKMKEKGDIPEGYSVSREKKERFSLILESASTNQTSMYLCASSLFPREAGRADTQYFGPGTRLTVL.

This clonotype was picked up many times. The J gene is TRBJ2-1, the V gene TRBV20-1; TRBD2 matches at 12 bases. The germline V gene has CDR1 DFQATT and CDR2 SNEGSKA (reference sequence). Trimming took 3 bases from V and 4 from J; bases not matched to a gene: 4. This CDR3 spans 15 amino acids. CDR3 loop: CSAREGTSGYNEQFF. The CDR3 coding sequence is TGCAGTGCTAGGGAGGGGACTAGCGGGTACAATGAGCAGTTCTTC.

The chain has TRBV30 and TRBJ1-5, with D unclear. V lost 8 bases to trimming and J lost 10 bases, with 18 bases between them. The CDR3 sequence is 12 residues long. The germline V gene has CDR1 GTSNPN and CDR2 SVGIG (reference sequence). The CDR3 region has the DNA TGTGCCGGCGGGTCCAACGTCCATCCCCAGCATTTT. It is translated as CAGGSNVHPQHF.